The 7 T cell receptor beta chains below were found in one sample sequenced in a study of human T cells and chemical hapten exposure. TCRdb ran MiXCR on the RACE reads and lists one entry per CDR3 protein. The sample lists 30,000 to 40,000 distinct CDR3 sequences; approximately 12% were seen once. The time point is: pre-sensitization, week 0. Treatment of the sample: therapeutic diphenylcyclopropenone sensitization with weekly scalp DPC. Extraction of total RNA was performed on unfractionated whole blood. The input for sequencing was whole blood, taken in connection with sensitization to the hapten diphenylcyclopropenone (DPC). These receptors all stem from a woman aged 40-49 years with alopecia areata. Some clones in this sample may be carry-over from other donors' samples.

The table lists this clonotype with many counts. CDR3 protein: CASSRDRVSSYEQYF. In DNA form, the CDR3 reads TGTGCCAGCTCCCGGGACAGGGTAAGCTCCTACGAGCAGTACTTC. This rearrangement joins TRBV18 to TRBJ2-7, with 9 bases identical to TRBD1. The junction had 6 bases not matched to a gene; V was cut back by 6 bases and J by 0 bases. Germline V gene sequence: CDR1 KGHSH, CDR2 LQKENI. The CDR3 sequence is 15 residues long.

In its sample, this clonotype was seen many times. This chain uses TRBV20-1 with TRBJ2-5; 8 nucleotides align to TRBD2. The CDR3 covers 14 residues. The germline V gene encodes CDR1 DFQATT and CDR2 SNEGSKA (reference sequence). The V segment lost 8 bases and the J segment 2 bases; nucleotides outside the gene matches: 10. CDR3 nucleotide sequence: TGCAGTACCATCAAGCCGGGGGGGCAAGAGACCCAGTACTTC. Translating gives CSTIKPGGQETQYF.

This clonotype was seen many times. This chain joins TRBV3-1 and TRBJ1-1; the D gene is possibly TRBD1 (5 bases). In germline, CDR1 is LGHDT, CDR2 YNNKEL (reference sequence). V was pared by 7 bases and J by 1 base, with 10 bases between. This CDR3 is built from 13 residues. Written as DNA, the CDR3 is TGTGCCAGCACCCGGGGGGGGAACACTGAAGCTTTCTTT. Translating gives CASTRGGNTEAFF. The full variable domain, in which reference TRBV3-1 and TRBJ1-1 provide the parts outside the CDR3, is DTAVSQTPKYLVTQMGNDKSIKCEQNLGHDTMYWYKQDSKKFLKIMFSYNNKELIINETVPNRFSPKSPDKAHLNLHINSLELGDSAVYFCASTRGGNTEAFFGQGTRLTVV.

This clonotype has ten or more counts. The chain links TRBV28 to TRBJ1-5, with D possibly matching TRBD1 (6 bases). There are 14 residues in the CDR3. Germline V gene data show CDR1 as MDHEN and CDR2 as SYDVKM. Trimming took 5 bases from V and 5 from J, leaving 13 bases between them. The DNA for the CDR3 is TGTGCCAGCAGTCCTCCGGACAGTCATCAGCCCCAGCATTTT. This codes for CASSPPDSHQPQHF.

This clonotype appeared many times. This rearrangement joins TRBV7-3 to TRBJ2-1; tentative D call: TRBD2 (6 bases). CDR1 and CDR2 from the germline V gene are SGHTA and FQGTGA. The CDR3 covers 13 residues. Trimming pared 4 bases from V and 8 bases from J, leaving 12 bases between. The CDR3 loop reads CASSSGSGYEQFF. CDR3 bases: TGTGCCAGCAGCTCCGGGAGCGGCTATGAGCAGTTCTTC.

The CDR3 DNA is TGTGCCAGCAGTTCAGCCCCGGATAGGCGGGAGACCCAGTACTTC. It specifies CASSSAPDRRETQYF. The chain has TRBV6-5 and TRBJ2-5; D is ambiguous. Trimming took off 4 bases at V and 5 bases at J, with 17 bases between the two ends. The CDR3 length is 15 residues. Germline CDR1 MNHEY, CDR2 SVGAGI.

This clonotype was seen repeatedly, ten times or more. The chain has TRBV7-2 and TRBJ2-2; possible D gene TRBD2, 6 bases. Germline V lookup: CDR1 SGHTA, CDR2 FQGNSA. Trimming took off 5 bases at V and 5 bases at J, with 15 bases between the two ends. This CDR3 is built from 15 residues. The CDR3 DNA reads as TGTGCCAGCAGCCTGAGCTCTAGCGAGACCGGGGAGCTGTTTTTT. It translates to CASSLSSSETGELFF.